Presented here are 22 T cell receptor beta chains from one specimen sequenced in a study of shared clonotypes between healthy human individuals. The data were produced by immunoSEQ multiplex PCR, yet TCRdb's version contains in-frame clones alone and is incomplete. This sample has hundreds of thousands of clones; roughly 79% occur once, and the top ten carry approximately 12%. The sample consisted of PBMCs. The receptors shown here come from a woman aged 40 to 50 in good health. Some clones in this sample may be carry-over from other donors' samples.

This clone was recorded once. V and J are TRBV25-1 and TRBJ2-3; 7 bases are a match to TRBD2. The V gene's germline CDR1 is MGHDK and CDR2 SYGVNS. The CDR3 length is 17 residues. Losses at the gene ends were 8 bases for V and 1 base for J; bases not matched to a gene: 15. The CDR3 spells CASPDLVAGEGTDTQYF. The CDR3 DNA sequence: TGTGCCAGCCCAGACCTCGTTGCGGGAGAAGGCACAGATACGCAGTATTTT.

The rearrangement uses TRBV28 and TRBJ2-6, with D hard to call. This CDR3 has 16 residues. Germline assignment: CDR1 MDHEN and CDR2 SYDVKM. The germline V and J ends were trimmed by 5 bases and 0 bases, with 11 bases remaining between them. The CDR3: CASSVGRSSGANVLTF. CDR3 in DNA: TGTGCCAGCAGTGTCGGCAGGTCCTCTGGGGCCAACGTCCTGACTTTC.

A word on this clone: This sample includes further DNA sequences coding for the same CDR3. The chain couples TRBV27 to TRBJ1-2; 10 nucleotides align to TRBD1. Germline CDR1 is MNHEY and CDR2 is SMNVEV (reference sequence). J gave up 5 bases and V 4 bases, and 1 base lay outside the gene matches. This CDR3 region has 13 residues. The CDR3 spells CASSWTGGYGYTF. DNA of the CDR3: TGTGCCAGCAGTTGGACAGGGGGATATGGCTACACCTTC.

This clone was recorded only once. The CDR3 sequence: CAAGPYSYEQYF. The CDR3, as DNA: TGTGCGGCGGGTCCTTACTCCTACGAGCAGTACTTC. The V gene is TRBV6-6, the J gene TRBJ2-7, with D possibly TRBD2 on 5 matching bases. The CDR3 is made up of 12 amino acids. Germline assignment: CDR1 MNHNY and CDR2 SVGAGI (reference sequence).

The chain employs TRBV2 and TRBJ1-2, with TRBD1 identical over 7 bases. CDR1 is SNHLY, CDR2 FYNNEI, per germline. After removal of 6 bases from V and 1 base from J, the junction contained 2 bases not matched to a gene. There are 13 residues in the CDR3. CDR3 nucleotide sequence: TGTGCCAGCAGCGGACAGGTTAACTATGGCTACACCTTC. Residues: CASSGQVNYGYTF.

This clone was seen a few times. The rearrangement uses TRBV2 and TRBJ1-1; the D is unclear. The CDR3 totals 11 residues. V was shortened by 1 base and J by 8 bases, with 5 bases between the two germline ends. In germline, CDR1 is SNHLY, CDR2 FYNNEI. CDR3 amino acids: CASSEEREAFF. In nucleotides, the CDR3 is TGTGCCAGCAGTGAAGAACGAGAAGCTTTCTTT.

CDR3 in amino acids: CASSLDSGTYEQYF. The CDR3 region has the DNA TGTGCCAGCAGCTTAGACAGCGGGACGTACGAGCAGTACTTC. The V gene is TRBV11-3, the J gene TRBJ2-7; 7 bases agree with TRBD2. This CDR3 is built from 14 residues. Trimming at V came to 0 bases and at J to 4 bases, leaving 3 bases not matched to a gene. Germline CDR1 SGHNT, CDR2 YENEEA.

The chain has TRBV5-1 and TRBJ2-3; 10 positions agree with TRBD2. CDR3 length: 18 residues. From germline, CDR1 is SGHRS and CDR2 YFSETQ. With V trimmed by 0 bases and J by 2 bases, 9 bases remained unmatched. The DNA of the CDR3 is TGCGCCAGCAGCTTGGCAGCGGGAGGGTCCCCAGCCACAGATACGCAGTATTTT. This gives the protein CASSLAAGGSPATDTQYF.

With regard to this clone: Other DNA sequences in this sample translate to the same CDR3. This chain uses TRBV7-2 with TRBJ1-5, with a weak D call TRBD1 (5 bases). V shed 1 base and J shed 7 bases, with 5 bases lying between them. Germline values: CDR1 SGHTA, CDR2 FQGNSA. The CDR3 consists of 12 residues. The CDR3 DNA sequence: TGTGCCAGCAGCTTAGGGGGGCAGCCCCAGCATTTT. This translates into CASSLGGQPQHF.

The chain joins TRBV7-8 to TRBJ2-4; D perhaps matches TRBD1 (5 bases). The V and J ends lost 5 bases and 0 bases respectively, with 8 bases between them. Germline CDR1 is SGHVS and CDR2 is FQNEAQ. This CDR3 comprises 14 residues. This CDR3 reads CASSDSLAKNIQYF. For the CDR3, the DNA is TGTGCCAGCAGCGACAGTCTAGCCAAAAACATTCAGTACTTC.

The chain uses TRBV27 and TRBJ2-5, with D perhaps TRBD2 (7 bases). This CDR3 is 14 amino acids long. V gave up 6 bases and J gave up 1 base, with 12 bases separating them. Germline CDR1 reads MNHEY; CDR2 reads SMNVEV (reference sequence). The CDR3 is CASRPAGAQETQYF. The CDR3 DNA follows: TGTGCCAGCAGGCCTGCGGGGGCCCAAGAGACCCAGTACTTC.

The chain uses TRBV27 and TRBJ1-1; 8 bases line up with TRBD1. The V segment lost 1 base and the J segment 5 bases; nucleotides outside the gene matches: 12. CDR1 MNHEY and CDR2 SMNVEV come from the germline V gene (reference sequence). This CDR3 contains 17 residues. DNA of the CDR3: TGTGCCAGCAGTTTATACGCCCTCGCAGGGGGCGAGACTGAAGCTTTCTTT. Encoded protein: CASSLYALAGGETEAFF.

The rearrangement links TRBV5-4 to TRBJ2-3; D gene uncertain. From germline, CDR1 is SGHNT and CDR2 YYREEE (reference sequence). V was clipped by 4 bases and J by 6 bases, with 15 bases between them. The CDR3 length is 14 residues. The CDR3: CASSKRQDADTQYF. CDR3 DNA: TGTGCCAGCAGCAAGCGTCAGGATGCCGATACGCAGTATTTT.

This chain connects TRBV6-5 to TRBJ1-1; TRBD1 matches 8 bases. Germline-derived CDR1 and CDR2 are MNHEY and SVGAGI. With V trimmed by 7 bases and J by 4 bases, 8 bases remained unmatched. This CDR3 spans 14 amino acids. The CDR3 coding sequence is TGTGCCAGCATTCAGGGGGCGGGGGTCACTGAAGCTTTCTTT. Translated, it gives CASIQGAGVTEAFF.

A few counts support this clone. The chain employs TRBV5-1 and TRBJ1-1; TRBD1 aligns across 8 bases. The CDR3 has 14 residues. Unmatched junction bases numbered 4, after V lost 5 bases and J lost 1 base. Germline CDR1 reads SGHRS; CDR2 reads YFSETQ. DNA for the CDR3: TGCGCCAGCAGGAAGACAGGGGAGAACACTGAAGCTTTCTTT. It specifies CASRKTGENTEAFF.

The chain recombines TRBV29-1 with TRBJ1-5; D might be TRBD1 (6 bases). The CDR3 is 13 residues long. Trimming pared 4 bases from V and 5 bases from J, leaving 12 bases between. Germline V lookup: CDR1 SQVTM, CDR2 ANQGSEA. The CDR3 DNA is TGCAGCGTTGGCAGGGGACGGGATCAGCCCCAGCATTTT. Encoded protein: CSVGRGRDQPQHF.

The chain employs TRBV5-4 and TRBJ1-1; D is ambiguous. Trimming took off 2 bases at V and 0 bases at J, with 11 bases between the two ends. The CDR3 extends over 15 amino acids. Germline-derived CDR1 and CDR2 are SGHNT and YYREEE (reference sequence). DNA of the CDR3: TGTGCCAGCAGCTTATCTTGGGCGCTGAACACTGAAGCTTTCTTT. Translating gives CASSLSWALNTEAFF. The whole variable domain, remainder taken from reference TRBV5-4 and TRBJ1-1, is ETGVTQSPTHLIKTRGQQVTLRCSSQSGHNTVSWYQQALGQGPQFIFQYYREEENGRGNFPPRFSGLQFPNYSSELNVNALELDDSALYLCASSLSWALNTEAFFGQGTRLTVV.

Concerning this clone itself: Additional DNA sequences in this sample encode the identical CDR3. The chain employs TRBV27 and TRBJ1-2; D unclear. The CDR3 is made up of 13 amino acids. V was clipped by 3 bases and J by 1 base, with 6 bases between them. CDR1 is MNHEY and CDR2 is SMNVEV in the germline V gene (reference sequence). CDR3 protein: CASSFSLNYGYTF. The CDR3 DNA reads TGTGCCAGCAGTTTTTCACTTAACTATGGCTACACCTTC.

In DNA, the CDR3 is TGTGCCAGCAATCGTCAGGTGAGCAATCAGCCCCAGCATTTT. Its translation is CASNRQVSNQPQHF. This chain connects TRBV28 to TRBJ1-5; D not resolved. The CDR3 runs 14 residues. The V gene's germline CDR1 is MDHEN and CDR2 SYDVKM. V lost 7 bases, J lost 1 base, and 11 bases lay in between. Full variable domain (remainder filled in from reference TRBV28 and TRBJ1-5): DVKVTQSSRYLVKRTGEKVFLECVQDMDHENMFWYRQDPGLGLRLIYFSYDVKMKEKGDIPEGYSVSREKKERFSLILESASTNQTSMYLCASNRQVSNQPQHFGDGTRLSIL.

A few counts support this clone. The V and J genes are TRBV15 and TRBJ2-1, with 7 bases that match TRBD2. Germline CDR1 and CDR2: LNHNV and YYDKDF (reference sequence). The length of the CDR3 is 14 residues. Losses at the gene ends were 9 bases for V and 8 bases for J; bases not matched to a gene: 13. The CDR3 coding sequence is TGTGCCACTGGGCGGGGGAAATGGGATGATGAGCAGTTCTTC. It codes for CATGRGKWDDEQFF.

The chain has TRBV9 and TRBJ1-1; D remains unclear. The V end lost 0 bases, the J end lost 4 bases, and 7 bases lay between the germline ends. Germline V CDR1 and CDR2: SGDLS, YYNGEE. The CDR3 has 13 residues. This CDR3 is CASSVGTGTEAFF. CDR3 DNA: TGTGCCAGCAGCGTAGGGACTGGCACTGAAGCTTTCTTT.

The chain uses TRBV4-1 and TRBJ2-1; D is tentatively TRBD1 or TRBD2 (5 bases each). V was pared by 0 bases and J by 3 bases, with 9 bases between. Per germline, CDR1 MGHRA and CDR2 YSYEKL. This CDR3 contains 15 residues. The CDR3 nucleotides read TGCGCCAGCAGCCAAGAGACGAGGGGCTACAATGAGCAGTTCTTC. It yields the protein CASSQETRGYNEQFF.